The 4 T cell receptor beta chains given below trace back to one sample, sequenced in a study of human T cells and chemical hapten exposure. Time point given: patch test 2, 6 weeks after DPC sensitization. The treatment denotes: therapeutic diphenylcyclopropenone sensitization with weekly scalp DPC. One entry per CDR3 protein, called by TCRdb with MiXCR from the RACE reads. The data show 85,000 to 100,000 distinct CDR3 sequences, roughly 11% seen once. The sample here was whole blood, taken in connection with sensitization to the hapten diphenylcyclopropenone (DPC). All receptors come from a man between 35 and 55 years old with alopecia areata. Some clones in this sample may be carry-over from other donors' samples.

The chain joins TRBV2 to TRBJ1-4; TRBD1 might be the D (5 bases). The V gene's germline CDR1 is SNHLY and CDR2 FYNNEI. The V end was cut by 6 bases, the J end by 8 bases, with 16 bases between. The CDR3 length is 14 residues. In DNA form, the CDR3 reads TGTGCCAGCAGGAGCTCAGGGATTTCCGAAAAACTGTTTTTT. Amino acids: CASRSSGISEKLFF.

This clonotype was counted ten times or more. The genes are TRBV20-1 and TRBJ1-4, with a weak D call TRBD1 (6 bases). V lost 4 bases to trimming and J lost 8 bases, with 8 bases between them. Germline assignment: CDR1 DFQATT and CDR2 SNEGSKA (reference sequence). The CDR3 runs 11 residues. CDR3 sequence (DNA): TGCAGTGCTAAACAGGGAGAAAAACTGTTTTTT. Translation gives CSAKQGEKLFF.

This clonotype came up many times. This chain links TRBV6-5 with TRBJ1-1; the D is unclear. The CDR3 has 15 amino acids. Trimming took 0 bases from V and 5 from J, leaving 13 bases between them. Germline lookup yields CDR1 MNHEY and CDR2 SVGAGI. Here the CDR3 reads CASSYSPGSGTEAFF. The CDR3 DNA follows: TGTGCCAGCAGTTACTCCCCAGGTTCGGGTACTGAAGCTTTCTTT.

The chain links TRBV6-2 or TRBV6-3 to TRBJ2-1; the match to TRBD2 covers 13 bases. V lost 0 bases to trimming and J lost 10 bases; unmatched junction nucleotides: 9. The CDR3 runs to 17 residues. The germline CDR1 and CDR2 sequences are MNHEY and SVGEGT. CDR3 DNA: TGTGCCAGCAGTTACTCGACAGGACTAGCGGGAGATTGGGAGCAGTTCTTC. This encodes CASSYSTGLAGDWEQFF.